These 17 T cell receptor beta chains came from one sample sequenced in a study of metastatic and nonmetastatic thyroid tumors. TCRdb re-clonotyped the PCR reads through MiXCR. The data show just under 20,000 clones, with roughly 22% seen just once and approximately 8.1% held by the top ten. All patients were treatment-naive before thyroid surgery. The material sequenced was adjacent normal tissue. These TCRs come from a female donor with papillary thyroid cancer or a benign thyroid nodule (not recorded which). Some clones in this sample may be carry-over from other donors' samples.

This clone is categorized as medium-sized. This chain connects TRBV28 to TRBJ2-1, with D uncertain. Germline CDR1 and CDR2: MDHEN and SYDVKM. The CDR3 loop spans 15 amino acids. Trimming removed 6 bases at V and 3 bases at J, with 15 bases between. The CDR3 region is CASRKSTYNYNEQFF. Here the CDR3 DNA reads TGTGCCAGCAGGAAGTCGACTTACAACTACAATGAGCAGTTCTTC.

CDR3 region: CASSPLQGARETQYF. The CDR3 nucleotides are TGTGCCAGCTCACCTCTCCAGGGGGCGCGGGAGACCCAGTACTTC. V gene TRBV18 combines with J gene TRBJ2-5, with TRBD1 matching over 8 bases. Unmatched junction bases numbered 8, after V lost 3 bases and J lost 5 bases. Germline V gene data show CDR1 as KGHSH and CDR2 as LQKENI. This CDR3 has 15 residues.

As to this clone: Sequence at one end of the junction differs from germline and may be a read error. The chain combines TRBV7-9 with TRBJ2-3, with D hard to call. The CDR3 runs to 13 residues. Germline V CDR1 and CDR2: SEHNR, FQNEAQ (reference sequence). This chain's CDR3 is CASGLLSTDTQCF. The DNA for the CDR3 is TGTGCCAGCGGATTATTAAGCACAGATACGCAGTGTTTT.

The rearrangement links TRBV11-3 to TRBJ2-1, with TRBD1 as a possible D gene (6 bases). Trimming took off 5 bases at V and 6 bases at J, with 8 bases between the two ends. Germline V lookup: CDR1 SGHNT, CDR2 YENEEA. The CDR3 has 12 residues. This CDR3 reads CASSRDTNEQFF. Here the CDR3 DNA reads TGTGCCAGCAGCAGGGACACCAATGAGCAGTTCTTC.

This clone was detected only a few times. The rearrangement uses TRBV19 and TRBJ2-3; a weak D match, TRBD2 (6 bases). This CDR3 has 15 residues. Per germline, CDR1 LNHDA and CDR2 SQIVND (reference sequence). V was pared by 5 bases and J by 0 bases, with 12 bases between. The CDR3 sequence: CASSGGRLSTDTQYF. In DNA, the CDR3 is TGTGCCAGTAGTGGAGGGAGACTTAGCACAGATACGCAGTATTTT.

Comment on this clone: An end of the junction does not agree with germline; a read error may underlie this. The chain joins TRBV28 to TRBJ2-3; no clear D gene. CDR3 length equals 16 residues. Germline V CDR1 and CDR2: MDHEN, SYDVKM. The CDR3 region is CASTRKSLGRWDTRYF. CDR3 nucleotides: TGTGCTAGCACCCGAAAATCCCTGGGCCGGTGGGATACGCGGTATTTT.

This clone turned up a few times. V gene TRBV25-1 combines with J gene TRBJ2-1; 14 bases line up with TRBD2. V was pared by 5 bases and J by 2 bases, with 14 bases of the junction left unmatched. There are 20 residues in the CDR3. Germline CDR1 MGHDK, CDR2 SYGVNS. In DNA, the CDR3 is TGTGCCAGCAGTCCAACAACCGGGACTAGCGGGAGTGTCACCTACAATGAGCAGTTCTTC. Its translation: CASSPTTGTSGSVTYNEQFF.

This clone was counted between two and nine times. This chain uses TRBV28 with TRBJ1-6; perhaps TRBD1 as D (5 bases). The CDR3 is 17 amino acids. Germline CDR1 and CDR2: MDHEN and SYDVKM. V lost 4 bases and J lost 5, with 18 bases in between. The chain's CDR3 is CASSSTSQGFNNSPLHF. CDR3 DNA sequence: TGTGCCAGCAGTTCCACCAGTCAGGGTTTCAATAATTCACCCCTCCACTTT.

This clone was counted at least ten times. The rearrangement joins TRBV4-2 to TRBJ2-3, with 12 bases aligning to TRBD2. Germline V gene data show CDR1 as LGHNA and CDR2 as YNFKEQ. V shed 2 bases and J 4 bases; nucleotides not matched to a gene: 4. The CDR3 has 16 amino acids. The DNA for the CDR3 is TGTGCCAGCAGCCAACTAGCGGGAGGGGGCGCAGATACGCAGTATTTT. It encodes CASSQLAGGGADTQYF.

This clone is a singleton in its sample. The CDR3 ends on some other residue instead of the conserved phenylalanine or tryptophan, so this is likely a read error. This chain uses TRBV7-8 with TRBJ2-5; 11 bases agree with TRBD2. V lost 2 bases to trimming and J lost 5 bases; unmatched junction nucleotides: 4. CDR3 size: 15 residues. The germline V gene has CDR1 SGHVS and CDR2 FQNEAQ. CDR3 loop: CASSLSASGRETQYS. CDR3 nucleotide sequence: TGTGCCAGCAGCTTATCAGCTAGCGGGAGGGAGACCCAGTACTCC.

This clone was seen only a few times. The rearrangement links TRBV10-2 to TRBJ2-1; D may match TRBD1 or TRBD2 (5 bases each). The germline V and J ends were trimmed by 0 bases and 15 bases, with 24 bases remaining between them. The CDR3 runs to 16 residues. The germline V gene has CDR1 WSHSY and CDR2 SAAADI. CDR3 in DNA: TGCGCCAGCAGTGAGTCGCGGTGGTCGAGGGGACCCTCTGTGTTCTTC. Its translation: CASSESRWSRGPSVFF.

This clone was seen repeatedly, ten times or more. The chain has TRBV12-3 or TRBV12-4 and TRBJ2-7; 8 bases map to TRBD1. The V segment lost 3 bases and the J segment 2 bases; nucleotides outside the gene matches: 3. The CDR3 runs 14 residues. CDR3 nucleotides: TGTGCCAGCAGTTTGGCGACAGGGGCCTACGAGCAGTACTTC. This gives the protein CASSLATGAYEQYF.

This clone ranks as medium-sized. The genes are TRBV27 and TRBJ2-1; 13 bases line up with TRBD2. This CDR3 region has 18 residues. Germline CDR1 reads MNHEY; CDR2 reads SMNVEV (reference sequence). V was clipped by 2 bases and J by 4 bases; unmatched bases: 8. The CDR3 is CASSLPTSGRFPYNEQFF. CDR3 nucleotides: TGTGCCAGCAGTTTACCGACTAGCGGGAGGTTCCCATACAATGAGCAGTTCTTC.

The CDR3 sequence is CASSRVREGNYEQYF. For the CDR3, the DNA is TGTGCCAGCAGCCGAGTGCGGGAGGGAAACTACGAGCAGTACTTC. The rearrangement joins TRBV3-1 to TRBJ2-7; 9 bases align to TRBD2. Trimming took 4 bases from V and 3 from J; bases not matched to a gene: 7. Germline loops: CDR1 LGHDT, CDR2 YNNKEL (reference sequence). The length of the CDR3 is 15 residues.

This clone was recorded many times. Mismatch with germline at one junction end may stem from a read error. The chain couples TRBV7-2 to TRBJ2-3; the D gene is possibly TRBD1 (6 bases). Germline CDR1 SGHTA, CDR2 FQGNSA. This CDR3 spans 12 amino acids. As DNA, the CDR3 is TGTGCCAGCAGCGCTTGGGGGACAAAGAACTCTTTT. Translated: CASSAWGTKNSF.

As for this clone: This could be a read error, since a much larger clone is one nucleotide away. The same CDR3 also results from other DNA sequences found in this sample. CDR3 bases: TGTGCCAGCAGCGTGACTAGCCCCGAGGAGTTGTTTTTT. Protein sequence: CASSVTSPEELFF. This chain links TRBV7-3 with TRBJ2-2; 7 bases agree with TRBD2. The germline V gene encodes CDR1 SGHTA and CDR2 FQGTGA. The CDR3 contains 13 residues.

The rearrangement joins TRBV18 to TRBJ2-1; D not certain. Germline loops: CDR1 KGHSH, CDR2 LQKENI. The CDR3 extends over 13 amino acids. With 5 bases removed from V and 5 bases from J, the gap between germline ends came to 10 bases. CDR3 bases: TGTGCCAGCTCAGTTACTACCCACAATGAGCAGTTCTTC. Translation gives CASSVTTHNEQFF. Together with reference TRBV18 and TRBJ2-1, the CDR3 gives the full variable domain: NAGVMQNPRHLVRRRGQEARLRCSPMKGHSHVYWYRQLPEEGLKFMVYLQKENIIDESGMPKERFSAEFPKEGPSILRIQQVVRGDSAAYFCASSVTTHNEQFFGPGTRLTVL.